This T cell receptor (beta chain) came from a study of T cell responses to AZD1222 COVID-19 vaccine (dated by TCRdb to 2020 to 2023). Regarding the complete study: Because spike-specific TCR depth and breadth did not differ between the two schedules, AZD1222 recipients who got a second dose at roughly 4 weeks were pooled with those who got a second dose at roughly 12 weeks. TCR sequencing covered some 240 trial participants: approximately 200 given two doses of AZD1222 and some 25 given two doses of MenACWY control vaccine. Trial participants were enrolled into age subgroups of 18-55, 56-69 and 70-plus years, which contained 148, 28 and 57 TCR-sequenced participants, respectively.

The CDR3 regions of human TCRbeta chains were subjected to immunosequencing. Per the original workflow: TCRs in the repertoires were compared against a reference library of SARS-CoV-2-specific TCRs that had been generated with the MIRA antigen-specificity platform. Breadth meant the fraction of unique TCRs that were SARS-CoV-2-associated, whereas depth meant the fraction of total T cells that were SARS-CoV-2-associated. Using the MIRA data, each spike-specific TCR was mapped to the spike region that the TCR reacts to and placed in a CD4 or CD8 class. Log10-transformed breadth and depth values were compared by one-way ANOVA with Sidak's multiple comparisons tests. TCRdb holds this immuneACCESS table with in-frame rearrangements only. Some clones are missing; in checked studies, unresolved V genes explain under half, and the rest has no known cause. V, J and clone size reflect that table, while D and trimming were determined from the DNA. For this sample there are tens of thousands of clones; around 86% appear just once. Around 5.9% of the sample lies in the top ten.

Turning to this clone: The clone's antigen remains unknown. Per-base quality was not reported, and no clone a single base away is much larger than it.

Findings and caveats that apply to the study as a whole: Conclusions about previously exposed vaccinees are limited because only a handful of AZD1222 recipients were SARS-CoV-2 seropositive at baseline. Spike-specific TCR breadth and depth rose significantly after two AZD1222 doses compared with day 0 and with MenACWY recipients. The 56-69-year group was small, and its depth increase did not reach significance, likely because of low power. Participants were mostly white British and included more females than males, and it was suggested by the authors that clonal diversity may have been underestimated. Reportedly, almost half of the unique spike-specific TCRs recognized epitopes lying outside the regions that are mutated in the B.1.351 and B.1.1.7 variants. Because no day 14 peak-response samples were available, repertoires were characterized only after the peak T cell response. CD4 TCRs associated with the vaccine covered the entire spike protein, and the dominant responses were in regions 160-218 and 743-854.

Deletion took 6 bases off V and 4 bases off J, with a span of 15 bases between the germline ends. CDR1 SQVTM and CDR2 ANQGSEA are derived from the germline V gene. The CDR3 numbers 13 residues from cysteine through phenylalanine. The only DNA kept is the CDR3, 39 bases in frame from the first base. The intended sense of this specimen's time point label: baseline before first vaccination. Vaccinee samples came from UK trials COV001 and COV002, including a single-blind randomized controlled phase 2/3 trial of AZD1222 (ChAdOx1 nCoV-19) in healthy adults. For TCRbeta chain sequencing, PBMC samples from trial participants were taken at day 0 and at day 28 after the second dose.

The material was peripheral blood, obtained on day 0 of AZD1222 vaccination. The receptor was derived from an adult in good health. Rearrangement joined TRBV29-1 to TRBJ1-1, and perhaps TRBD1 as D gene, on 6 matching bases. Read as DNA, the sequence is TGCAGCGTGGGACACCCGGACGGCACTGAAGCTTTCTTT. Translated, it reads CSVGHPDGTEAFF.